In this sample, the clone carrying this T cell receptor beta chain turned up once. V was pared by 4 bases and J by 4 bases, with 18 bases between. The CDR3 has 15 amino acids. Germline lookup yields CDR1 SGHDT and CDR2 YYEEEE. Two negative PCRs, clearance, or symptom resolution characterized the recovered Cohort 3 donors. The sample is drawn from a study of blood T cell repertoires in COVID-19. The protocol was immunoSEQ multiplex PCR, while the TCRdb copy is restricted to in-frame clones and leaves out a portion. The repertoire includes hundreds of thousands of clones, about 89% of them detected once, and about 9.5% sits in the top ten.

The sequenced sample was PBMCs or T cells enriched from blood (not recorded which). This TCR was recovered from a woman in her thirties or forties who had recovered from COVID-19. V and J are TRBV5-6 and TRBJ2-7; a weak D match, TRBD2 (6 bases). For the CDR3, the DNA is TGTGCCAGCAGCCCACAGGCGGGGTTAGAATACGAGCAGTACTTC. Translation: CASSPQAGLEYEQYF.